This note documents a single T cell receptor beta chain sequence. Germline values: CDR1 MNHNS, CDR2 SASEGT. Trimming cost V 1 base and J 2 bases, with 11 bases left between them. The CDR3 is made up of 15 amino acids. Primers for the PCR totalled 60 Vbeta and 13 Jbeta. The table came from immunoSEQ multiplex PCR; TCRdb's copy has only in-frame clones and leaves some out. The sample lists approximately 210,000 clones; about 79% were seen once. The record originates from a study of cytomegalovirus exposure and HLA in healthy donors. The receptor comes from a male donor in good health and CMV-seronegative. Sequencing used PBMCs. The rearrangement uses TRBV6-1 and TRBJ1-2; tentative D call: TRBD1 (5 bases). DNA of the CDR3: TGTGCCAGCAGTGAAGGGGGGGGGTTCAACTATGGCTACACCTTC. Translation: CASSEGGGFNYGYTF.